The rows below give T cell receptor beta chains drawn from one sample of a study of cytomegalovirus exposure and HLA in healthy donors. Assay: immunoSEQ multiplex PCR; the TCRdb copy retains only in-frame clones and omits some. There are under 85,000 clones in the sample; around 79% occur only once, and around 1.5% lies in the top ten. The sequenced sample consisted of PBMCs. These receptors all stem from a man aged 35-49 years in good health and CMV-seronegative. The CDR3 runs from the conserved cysteine through the conserved F or W. Fields, in order: V gene, J gene, D gene, CDR3 protein. A D gene is named only where the DNA matches it firmly.

V gene: TRBV6-6
J gene: TRBJ2-7
D gene: .
CDR3 protein: CASSYHREGQYF

V gene: TRBV7-2
J gene: TRBJ2-7
D gene: .
CDR3 protein: CASSFDRLSYEQYF

V gene: TRBV28
J gene: TRBJ2-7
D gene: TRBD2
CDR3 protein: CASSLVTSGSYEQYF

V gene: TRBV10-3
J gene: TRBJ2-3
D gene: .
CDR3 protein: CAISDRETSTDTQYF

V gene: TRBV14
J gene: TRBJ2-5
D gene: TRBD2
CDR3 protein: CASSLAGLAGQETQYF

V gene: TRBV15
J gene: TRBJ2-7
D gene: TRBD1
CDR3 protein: CATSGRTGQPYEQYF

V gene: TRBV30
J gene: TRBJ1-1
D gene: .
CDR3 protein: CAWKGGNTEAFF

V gene: TRBV6-5
J gene: TRBJ1-5
D gene: .
CDR3 protein: CASSAKSIPQHF

V gene: TRBV5-1
J gene: TRBJ2-7
D gene: TRBD2
CDR3 protein: CASSPRTSGSYEQYF

V gene: TRBV5-1
J gene: TRBJ2-1
D gene: TRBD1
CDR3 protein: CASSPGQGAYNEQFF

V gene: TRBV6-1
J gene: TRBJ1-1
D gene: .
CDR3 protein: CATRGGGTTGAFF

V gene: TRBV19
J gene: TRBJ2-6
D gene: TRBD1
CDR3 protein: CASSMQTGAGANVLTF

V gene: TRBV6-1
J gene: TRBJ2-2
D gene: TRBD1
CDR3 protein: CASYNRGRTGELFF

V gene: TRBV5-1
J gene: TRBJ1-6
D gene: .
CDR3 protein: CASSLDRVDNSPLHF

V gene: TRBV29-1
J gene: TRBJ2-1
D gene: TRBD1
CDR3 protein: CSVEGADRGSYNEQFF

V gene: TRBV5-1
J gene: TRBJ2-3
D gene: .
CDR3 protein: CASSLAGTDTQYF

V gene: TRBV28
J gene: TRBJ2-3
D gene: TRBD1
CDR3 protein: CASKPDRGKFSTDTQYF

V gene: TRBV18
J gene: TRBJ2-7
D gene: TRBD2
CDR3 protein: CASSTKSGSSYEQYF

V gene: TRBV5-8
J gene: TRBJ1-3
D gene: .
CDR3 protein: CASSWDKGTIYF

V gene: TRBV14
J gene: TRBJ2-3
D gene: TRBD2
CDR3 protein: CASSLGTSATTDTQYF

V gene: TRBV19
J gene: TRBJ2-7
D gene: .
CDR3 protein: CATSKNSLEQYF

V gene: TRBV11-1
J gene: TRBJ2-3
D gene: .
CDR3 protein: CASSLAADTDTQYF

V gene: TRBV19
J gene: TRBJ2-7
D gene: .
CDR3 protein: CASSLRTSEQYF